The clone carrying this TCR beta chain was seen repeatedly, ten times or more. No antigen is known for it. RNA transcripts served as the template for amplifying TCR beta CDR3 regions. A first-round RT-PCR of the TCR CDR3 used the HTBI primer set. TCRdb analysed the multiplex PCR reads with MiXCR anew, one entry per CDR3 protein. The sample has about 250,000 distinct CDR3 sequences; around 24% are singletons. These data are taken from a study of T cells in Graves' hyperthyroidism and ophthalmopathy. General study points: Most thyroid clonotypes expanded above 0.001 were also detected in blood. In the analysis, a 13 V-J model separated ophthalmopathy from stable hyperthyroidism.

At least 3 on the Clinical Activity Score was recorded for ophthalmopathy patients, who also had NOSPECS grade at least 4 and duration under 3 months. The PBMCs had their origin in roughly 10 ml of fresh peripheral blood. Trimming pared 6 bases from V and 2 bases from J, leaving 19 bases between. The CDR3 runs to 16 residues. Per the germline V gene, CDR1 is MDHEN and CDR2 is SYDVKM. Sequencing was done on a sample of blood. This clonotype originated in a middle-aged woman with Graves' ophthalmopathy. The chain joins TRBV28 to TRBJ1-1; D perhaps matches TRBD1 (6 bases). The CDR3, as DNA: TGTGCCAGCAGACCAAGCCTCGGGACACCTAACACTGAAGCTTTCTTT. Translation: CASRPSLGTPNTEAFF.